These 26 T cell receptor beta chains originate from one sample sequenced in a study of blood T cell repertoires in COVID-19. The protocol was immunoSEQ multiplex PCR, while the TCRdb copy is restricted to in-frame clones and leaves out a portion. The data show approximately 110,000 clones, about 93% seen once. The sequenced material came from peripheral blood. Source of these receptors: a man aged 50 to 59 with COVID-19, enrolled during active disease.

This chain links TRBV5-8 with TRBJ1-5; D uncertain. Trimming cost V 4 bases and J 5 bases, with 13 bases left between them. This CDR3 is built from 14 residues. Per the germline V gene, CDR1 is SGHTS and CDR2 is YDEGEE. This CDR3 is CASSRTGGHQPQHF. The CDR3 DNA follows: TGTGCCAGCAGCCGGACTGGAGGACATCAGCCCCAGCATTTT.

The rearrangement joins TRBV18 to TRBJ1-3, with D maybe TRBD1 (6 bases). There are 16 residues in the CDR3. Per germline, CDR1 KGHSH and CDR2 LQKENI. Deletions cut 3 bases from V and 0 bases from J, with 12 bases between. The CDR3 DNA reads as TGTGCCAGCTCACCTACGACAGGAAGCTCTGGAAACACCATATATTTT. Residues: CASSPTTGSSGNTIYF.

The J gene is TRBJ2-3, the V gene TRBV4-1, with 10 bases matching TRBD1. The germline CDR1 and CDR2 sequences are MGHRA and YSYEKL. This CDR3 is 16 amino acids long. The V segment lost 1 base and the J segment 2 bases; nucleotides outside the gene matches: 3. CDR3 region: CASSQGQGAFTDTQYF. In nucleotides, the CDR3 is TGCGCCAGCAGCCAAGGACAGGGGGCATTCACAGATACGCAGTATTTT.

The chain uses TRBV18 and TRBJ2-5, with D perhaps TRBD2 (6 bases). The CDR3 length is 14 residues. V was pared by 6 bases and J by 2 bases, with 13 bases between. CDR1 is KGHSH, CDR2 LQKENI, per germline. The CDR3 here is CASSLRTNQETQYF. The CDR3 DNA sequence: TGTGCCAGCTCGCTTAGGACTAATCAAGAGACCCAGTACTTC. The entire variable domain, with the rest obtained from reference TRBV18 and TRBJ2-5, is as follows: NAGVMQNPRHLVRRRGQEARLRCSPMKGHSHVYWYRQLPEEGLKFMVYLQKENIIDESGMPKERFSAEFPKEGPSILRIQQVVRGDSAAYFCASSLRTNQETQYFGPGTRLLVL.

The chain combines TRBV6-2 or TRBV6-3 with TRBJ1-2, with D tentatively TRBD1 (6 bases). CDR3 length: 16 amino acids. V lost 5 bases and J lost 2, with 18 bases in between. The germline V gene has CDR1 MNHEY and CDR2 SVGEGT. The CDR3 protein is CASSLGSGTPNYGYTF. For the CDR3, the DNA is TGTGCCAGCAGTCTTGGCTCCGGGACACCGAACTATGGCTACACCTTC.

This chain uses TRBV7-3 with TRBJ2-2; D may be TRBD2 (6 bases). The CDR3 sequence is 15 residues long. In germline, CDR1 is SGHTA, CDR2 FQGTGA. Trimming removed 4 bases from V and 1 base from J, with 10 bases in between. CDR3 sequence (DNA): TGTGCCAGCAGCTCTAGCGCTGAGAACACCGGGGAGCTGTTTTTT. It translates to CASSSSAENTGELFF.

This chain links TRBV12-5 with TRBJ2-1, with 8 bases identical to TRBD2. The CDR3 covers 15 residues. Germline V lookup: CDR1 LGHNT, CDR2 FRNRAP. The V gene end was trimmed by 6 bases and the J gene end by 7 bases; junction bases not matched to a gene: 11. CDR3 region: CASGPGGAGDNEQFF. The DNA for the CDR3 is TGTGCTAGTGGACCCGGAGGAGCGGGAGATAATGAGCAGTTCTTC.

The chain recombines TRBV19 with TRBJ1-4; TRBD1 might be the D (6 bases). This CDR3 contains 12 residues. The germline V gene encodes CDR1 LNHDA and CDR2 SQIVND (reference sequence). Trimming removed 9 bases from V and 6 bases from J, with 11 bases in between. The CDR3 spells CASRDIHEKLFF. CDR3 nucleotides: TGTGCCAGCCGGGACATCCATGAAAAACTGTTTTTT.

This chain's CDR3 is CAWRSPHSGRAGYTQYF. The CDR3 DNA reads TGTGCCTGGAGATCCCCCCATAGCGGGAGGGCCGGGTATACGCAGTATTTT. The V and J genes are TRBV30 and TRBJ2-3, with 11 bases identical to TRBD2. V was clipped by 3 bases and J by 7 bases; unmatched bases: 15. CDR1 and CDR2 (germline): GTSNPN, SVGIG (reference sequence). This CDR3 has 17 amino acids.

The V call is TRBV5-1, the J call TRBJ2-2, with TRBD1 matching 10 bases. Unmatched junction bases numbered 7, after V lost 0 bases and J lost 11 bases. The CDR3 totals 15 residues. Germline V lookup: CDR1 SGHRS, CDR2 YFSETQ. This CDR3 is CASSLVPGQGPELFF. DNA of the CDR3: TGCGCCAGCAGCTTGGTCCCGGGACAGGGGCCAGAGCTGTTTTTT.

This chain links TRBV7-9 with TRBJ2-2; D may be TRBD1 (5 bases). The V end lost 3 bases, the J end lost 5 bases, and 7 bases lay between the germline ends. The CDR3 sequence is 13 residues long. CDR1 and CDR2 (germline): SEHNR, FQNEAQ (reference sequence). The chain's CDR3 is CASSFRGTGELFF. The CDR3 DNA reads as TGTGCCAGCAGCTTTAGGGGTACCGGGGAGCTGTTTTTT.

Regarding this clone: Other DNA variants within this sample encode the same CDR3. V is TRBV5-1 and J is TRBJ2-3, with D unclear. Between the trimmed V and J ends, which lost 4 bases and 6 bases, there was a span of 6 bases. This CDR3 has 11 residues. Looked up from germline, CDR1 is SGHRS and CDR2 is YFSETQ. In DNA, the CDR3 is TGCGCCAGCAGCCTAACGGATACGCAGTATTTT. Translating gives CASSLTDTQYF.

This CDR3 reads CASSQEWTSGRVYEQYV. The CDR3 nucleotides are TGTGCCAGCAGCCAAGAGTGGACTAGCGGGAGAGTCTACGAGCAGTACGTC. The chain uses TRBV4-2 and TRBJ2-7; 13 nucleotides line up with TRBD2. The V segment lost 0 bases and the J segment 3 bases; nucleotides outside the gene matches: 5. CDR3 size: 17 residues. Germline CDR1 reads LGHNA; CDR2 reads YNFKEQ.

The genes are TRBV6-5 and TRBJ2-7, with D possibly being TRBD2 (6 bases). This CDR3 spans 15 amino acids. V gave up 2 bases and J gave up 2 bases, with 13 bases separating them. Germline V gene data show CDR1 as MNHEY and CDR2 as SVGAGI. The CDR3 DNA is TGTGCCAGCAGTTACGCTTTCACGGGAGCCTACGAGCAGTACTTC. As protein: CASSYAFTGAYEQYF.

This clone was seen only once. The V call is TRBV7-3, the J call TRBJ1-2, with 11 bases that match TRBD1. The CDR3 sequence is 14 residues long. Trimming took 3 bases from V and 8 from J; bases not matched to a gene: 5. Per the germline V gene, CDR1 is SGHTA and CDR2 is FQGTGA. The CDR3 loop reads CASSLDRGRGGYTF. The CDR3 nucleotides read TGTGCCAGCAGCTTGGACAGGGGGCGTGGAGGCTACACCTTC.

CDR3 in amino acids: CASSLGGGGQETQYF. CDR3 sequence (DNA): TGTGCCAGCAGCTTGGGGGGAGGGGGCCAAGAGACCCAGTACTTC. V and J are TRBV7-2 and TRBJ2-5, with D tentatively TRBD2 (7 bases). V gave up 3 bases and J gave up 1 base, with 12 bases separating them. Germline lookup yields CDR1 SGHTA and CDR2 FQGNSA. The CDR3 runs to 15 residues.

This rearrangement joins TRBV6-5 to TRBJ2-7; maybe TRBD2 (6 bases). CDR1 and CDR2 (germline): MNHEY, SVGAGI. CDR3 size: 14 residues. Trimming shortened V by 6 bases and J by 6 bases, and 18 bases separated the two germline ends. The CDR3 DNA reads TGTGCCAGCAGGGACGGGGCCGGGGGACGCGAGCAGTACGTC. It translates to CASRDGAGGREQYV.

V gene TRBV19 combines with J gene TRBJ2-1; TRBD1 aligns across 8 bases. The germline V gene encodes CDR1 LNHDA and CDR2 SQIVND (reference sequence). V lost 6 bases, J lost 9 bases, and 4 bases stayed unmatched. This CDR3 region has 12 residues. CDR3 nucleotides: TGTGCCAGTAGGGGAGACAGGGGTGAGCAGTTCTTC. Amino acids: CASRGDRGEQFF. The whole variable domain, remainder taken from reference TRBV19 and TRBJ2-1, is DGGITQSPKYLFRKEGQNVTLSCEQNLNHDAMYWYRQDPGQGLRLIYYSQIVNDFQKGDIAEGYSVSREKKESFPLTVTSAQKNPTAFYLCASRGDRGEQFFGPGTRLTVL.

The rearrangement joins TRBV5-6 to TRBJ2-3; maybe TRBD2 (6 bases). There are 18 residues in the CDR3. Per germline, CDR1 SGHDT and CDR2 YYEEEE. V was cut by 0 bases and J by 0 bases, with 17 bases left in between. The CDR3 region has the DNA TGTGCCAGCAGCTTGGTTGTTAGCGGAAACACTAGCACAGATACGCAGTATTTT. Translating it yields CASSLVVSGNTSTDTQYF.

This chain links TRBV6-6 with TRBJ2-1, with D unclear. The CDR3 has 14 amino acids. Germline CDR1 MNHNY, CDR2 SVGAGI (reference sequence). Trimming took off 7 bases at V and 4 bases at J, with 14 bases between the two ends. CDR3 sequence: CASTESTAYNEQFF. DNA for the CDR3: TGTGCCAGCACCGAGAGCACTGCGTACAATGAGCAGTTCTTC.

The chain uses TRBV30 and TRBJ2-5; a possible D gene is TRBD1 (6 bases). This CDR3 has 15 amino acids. Germline V gene sequence: CDR1 GTSNPN, CDR2 SVGIG (reference sequence). V was pared by 2 bases and J by 2 bases, with 15 bases between. CDR3 loop: CAWSRGSTLQETQYF. In nucleotides, the CDR3 is TGTGCCTGGAGTAGGGGGAGCACTTTACAAGAGACCCAGTACTTC.

V and J are TRBV7-3 and TRBJ2-2; D call uncertain. This CDR3 contains 12 residues. Trimming left V 0 bases short and J 6 bases short, with 2 bases between. Germline V CDR1 and CDR2: SGHTA, FQGTGA. The CDR3 DNA reads as TGTGCCAGCAGCTTAACCGCCGGGGAGCTGTTTTTT. Protein sequence: CASSLTAGELFF.

The chain is built from TRBV28 and TRBJ2-5; weak D call: TRBD1 (8 bases). The V and J ends lost 6 bases and 4 bases respectively, with 18 bases between them. The CDR3 runs 15 residues. Germline V CDR1 and CDR2: MDHEN, SYDVKM. CDR3 protein: CASSPTGEGGETQYF. Here the CDR3 DNA reads TGTGCCAGCAGCCCGACAGGGGAGGGGGGAGAGACCCAGTACTTC.

V and J are TRBV9 and TRBJ2-3, with 9 bases identical to TRBD2. Germline V gives CDR1 SGDLS, CDR2 YYNGEE. The junction had 4 bases not matched to a gene; V was cut back by 6 bases and J by 2 bases. This CDR3 is built from 14 residues. The DNA of the CDR3 is TGTGCCAGCACTAGCGGGGATTACACAGATACGCAGTATTTT. Its protein product is CASTSGDYTDTQYF.

The chain carries TRBV6-5 and TRBJ1-2, with unresolved D. The germline gives CDR1 MNHEY, CDR2 SVGAGI. V was shortened by 5 bases and J by 8 bases, with 12 bases between the two germline ends. This CDR3 comprises 12 residues. The CDR3, as DNA: TGTGCCAGCAGTCGGGATAGCAGGGGCTACACCTTC. It yields the protein CASSRDSRGYTF.

The chain uses TRBV19 and TRBJ2-1; 15 bases line up with TRBD2. V shed 3 bases, J shed 12 bases, and the junction held 12 bases outside the gene matches. The CDR3 runs to 17 residues. In germline, CDR1 is LNHDA, CDR2 SQIVND (reference sequence). Here the CDR3 reads CASSMAEGLAGGQLQFF. The CDR3 nucleotides read TGTGCCAGTAGTATGGCGGAGGGACTAGCGGGAGGACAATTGCAGTTCTTC.